A single T cell receptor beta chain is shown here with its context. Sequenced by immunoSEQ multiplex PCR; TCRdb stores in-frame clones only, minus some. In the table there are about 980,000 clones, more than 75% of which are singletons. V lost 1 base, J lost 2 bases, and 6 bases stayed unmatched. Germline V gives CDR1 MGHRA, CDR2 YSYEKL. The CDR3 has 16 amino acids. The data derive from a study of shared clonotypes between healthy human individuals. Input material: memory CD4+ T cells sorted from blood. Subset of the sample: CD45RA-negative fraction. The source is a man aged 18 to 30 in good health. This chain links TRBV4-1 with TRBJ2-3; 7 positions agree with TRBD2. The CDR3 DNA reads as TGCGCCAGCAGCCAAGGGCCTAGCGGATCCACAGATACGCAGTATTTT. It is translated as CASSQGPSGSTDTQYF.